This entry features one T cell receptor (beta chain) sequence. The antigen remains unidentified. Sequencing of DNA taken from cultured CD4+ T cells relied on the Oncomine TCR Beta short-read assay. The authors extracted genomic DNA from cultured CD4+ T cells. TCRdb recomputed calls from the PCR reads with MiXCR, one row per CDR3 protein. Of 15,000 to 20,000 distinct CDR3 sequences in the sample, roughly 60% are singletons; the top ten hold 6% to 9.5%. This CDR3 region has 15 residues. After removal of 6 bases from V and 6 bases from J, the junction contained 14 bases not matched to a gene. Germline V CDR1 and CDR2: MNHEY, SMNVEV (reference sequence). The data are from a study of vaccination and CD4 T cells after COVID-19. Treatment in this sample: roughly ten-day PBMC culture with coronavirus spike peptide pools or control peptides (ViraFEST assay).

This TCR derives from a human donor who had recovered from COVID-19. Input material: CD4+ T cells from blood, cultured in vitro. This rearrangement joins TRBV27 to TRBJ2-7, with TRBD2 matching 7 bases. CDR3 residues: CASSPTSPLEGEQYF. Written as DNA, the CDR3 is TGTGCCAGCAGCCCGACTAGCCCCCTCGAGGGCGAGCAGTACTTC.